The present T cell receptor beta chain was sequenced within a study of T cell responses to AZD1222 COVID-19 vaccine. The table came from immunoSEQ multiplex PCR; TCRdb's copy has only in-frame clones and leaves some out. The sample lists around 120,000 clones, 75% to 90% occurring once. Whole-study findings and limits: The number of AZD1222 recipients seropositive at baseline was only five or six. Spike-specific TCRs gained breadth and depth after people received two AZD1222 doses. CD4 TCRs associated with vaccination spanned spike, dominating at 160-218 and 743-854.

With respect to this clone: Its antigen is not known.

Specimen: peripheral blood, collected on day 0 of MenACWY control vaccination. The clonotype comes from an adult in good health.

The CDR3 is CASRRDRGEYNEQFF. The DNA for the CDR3 is TGTGCCAGCAGGAGGGACAGGGGGGAGTACAATGAGCAGTTCTTC. The rearrangement joins TRBV2 to TRBJ2-1; 11 bases match TRBD1. The CDR3 runs 15 residues. V lost 6 bases and J lost 4; bases outside the gene matches: 5. CDR1 and CDR2 from the germline V gene are SNHLY and FYNNEI. The variable domain in full, with the rest retrieved from reference TRBV2 and TRBJ2-1, is EPEVTQTPSHQVTQMGQEVILRCVPISNHLYFYWYRQILGQKVEFLVSFYNNEISEKSEIFDDQFSVERPDGSNFTLKIRSTKLEDSAMYFCASRRDRGEYNEQFFGPGTRLTVL.